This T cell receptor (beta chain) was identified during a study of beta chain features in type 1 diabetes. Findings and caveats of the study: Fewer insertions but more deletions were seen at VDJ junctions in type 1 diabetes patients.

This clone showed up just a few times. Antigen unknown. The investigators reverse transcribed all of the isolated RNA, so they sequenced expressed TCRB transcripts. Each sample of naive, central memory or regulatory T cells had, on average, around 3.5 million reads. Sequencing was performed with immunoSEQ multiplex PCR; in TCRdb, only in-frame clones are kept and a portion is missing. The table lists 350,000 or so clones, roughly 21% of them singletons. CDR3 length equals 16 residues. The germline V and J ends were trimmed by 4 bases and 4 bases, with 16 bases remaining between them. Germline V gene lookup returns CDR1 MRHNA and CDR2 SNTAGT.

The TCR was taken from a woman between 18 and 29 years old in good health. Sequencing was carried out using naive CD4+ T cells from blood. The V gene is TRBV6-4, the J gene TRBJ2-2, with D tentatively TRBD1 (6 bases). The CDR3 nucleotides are TGTGCCAGCAGTGCCAACAGGCTGGGGGCCACCGGGGAGCTGTTTTTT. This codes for CASSANRLGATGELFF.